The present entry profiles one TCR beta chain with its context. Its target is not known. The data were obtained in a study of shared clonotypes between healthy human individuals. Looking at the study overall: A couple of female and a few male donors aged 18 to 49 were enrolled.

Overall study findings and caveats: Generally, naive subsets came out with larger estimated richness than memory subsets.

Naive CD8 cells lacked CD45RO and underwent positive selection for CCR7, leaving out terminally differentiated effector memory CD45RA+ cells. The CDR3 is made up of 15 amino acids. Between the trimmed V and J ends, which lost 1 base and 0 bases, there was a span of 10 bases. Per germline, CDR1 SEHNR and CDR2 FQNEAQ (reference sequence). The deep-level immunoSEQ assay was used. TCRdb's table, derived via immunoSEQ multiplex PCR, lists solely in-frame clones and lacks some. The sample lists fewer than 700,000 clones; approximately 95% were seen once. Sample: naive CD8+ T cells sorted from blood. The chain couples TRBV7-9 to TRBJ2-7; D remains unclear. This clonotype was obtained from a woman aged 25-40 years in good health. The CDR3 nucleotides are TGTGCCAGCAGCTTAGACCTTCCGATCTCCTACGAGCAGTACTTC. Translation: CASSLDLPISYEQYF.